Presented here are 11 T cell receptor beta chains from one specimen sequenced in a study of T cells in Graves' hyperthyroidism and ophthalmopathy. Amplification yielded TCR beta CDR3 regions, with RNA transcripts as the source. The HTBI primer set was used in a first-round RT-PCR of the TCR CDR3. MiXCR was run by TCRdb on the multiplex PCR reads, yielding one entry per CDR3 protein. The data contain 650,000 to 800,000 distinct CDR3 sequences, roughly 45% of them singletons. Sequencing was carried out using peripheral blood or thyroid tissue (not recorded which). These receptors all stem from an adult man with Graves' disease, either hyperthyroidism or ophthalmopathy (not recorded which).

V is TRBV7-2 and J is TRBJ2-5, with a possible D match to TRBD2 (6 bases). The CDR3 has 16 residues. Trimming removed 6 bases from V and 5 bases from J, with 22 bases in between. Germline assignment: CDR1 SGHTA and CDR2 FQGNSA. CDR3 residues: CASSRTWREMKETQYF. DNA of the CDR3: TGTGCCAGCAGTCGGACATGGCGGGAAATGAAGGAGACCCAGTACTTC. The entire variable domain, with the rest obtained from reference TRBV7-2 and TRBJ2-5, is as follows: GAGVSQSPSNKVTEKGKDVELRCDPISGHTALYWYRQSLGQGLEFLIYFQGNSAPDKSGLPSDRFSAERTGGSVSTLTIQRTQQEDSAVYLCASSRTWREMKETQYFGPGTRLLVL.

This clonotype has ten or more counts. The chain is built from TRBV19 and TRBJ1-5; D unclear. Trimming pared 5 bases from V and 2 bases from J, leaving 13 bases between. Germline V lookup: CDR1 LNHDA, CDR2 SQIVND (reference sequence). The CDR3 has 15 residues. In DNA form, the CDR3 reads TGTGCCAGTAGTCCTCGACGCGGCGGCAATCAGCCCCAGCATTTT. Translated, it gives CASSPRRGGNQPQHF.

The rearrangement uses TRBV20-1 and TRBJ1-1; possible D gene TRBD1, 5 bases. CDR1 and CDR2 (germline): DFQATT, SNEGSKA (reference sequence). The CDR3 runs 15 residues. V dropped 1 base and J dropped 4 bases, with 16 bases sitting between them. The CDR3 DNA reads TGCAGTGCTAGAGTCTTTCAGGGTTGGGCCACTGAAGCTTTCTTT. As protein: CSARVFQGWATEAFF.

This rearrangement joins TRBV5-1 to TRBJ2-2, with 7 nucleotides matching TRBD1. Unmatched junction bases numbered 7, after V lost 4 bases and J lost 4 bases. The CDR3 is 15 residues long. Germline V gives CDR1 SGHRS, CDR2 YFSETQ. This chain's CDR3 is CASSVVTGVTGELFF. The CDR3 DNA reads as TGCGCCAGCAGCGTTGTAACAGGGGTCACCGGGGAGCTGTTTTTT.

This sequence joins TRBV5-6 and TRBJ2-5; D perhaps matches TRBD1 (6 bases). V lost 5 bases to trimming and J lost 2 bases, with 10 bases between them. The CDR3 length is 13 residues. Looked up from germline, CDR1 is SGHDT and CDR2 is YYEEEE. CDR3 residues: CASSGGRQETQYF. In DNA form, the CDR3 reads TGTGCCAGCAGTGGGGGCAGACAAGAGACCCAGTACTTC. The complete variable domain, with remaining parts taken from reference TRBV5-6 and TRBJ2-5, reads DAGVTQSPTHLIKTRGQQVTLRCSPKSGHDTVSWYQQALGQGPQFIFQYYEEEERQRGNFPDRFSGHQFPNYSSELNVNALLLGDSALYLCASSGGRQETQYFGPGTRLLVL.

As concerns this clonotype: With a much larger clone just one base away, this may be a read error. The chain employs TRBV10-2 and TRBJ2-7; D is undetermined. Germline V gives CDR1 WSHSY, CDR2 SAAADI. Trimming took 7 bases from V and 0 from J, leaving 13 bases between them. The CDR3 consists of 14 residues. The CDR3 here is CASTNPDVSYEQYF. The CDR3 DNA sequence: TGCGCCAGCACTAATCCAGATGTCTCCTACGAGCAGTACTTC.

This clonotype was observed a handful of times. The rearrangement uses TRBV25-1 and TRBJ1-2, with 11 bases that match TRBD1. This CDR3 has 15 amino acids. CDR1 and CDR2 from the germline V gene are MGHDK and SYGVNS. V lost 4 bases, J lost 2 bases, and 3 bases stayed unmatched. CDR3 coding DNA: TGTGCCAGCAGTGCTTGGGACAGGGGGAACTATGGCTACACCTTC. Residues: CASSAWDRGNYGYTF.

The chain couples TRBV11-2 to TRBJ1-4; D is perhaps TRBD1 (6 bases). Germline CDR1 is SGHAT and CDR2 is FQNNGV. There are 14 residues in the CDR3. Trimming took 5 bases from V and 4 from J, leaving 11 bases between them. The CDR3 sequence is CASSRARGNEKLFF. The CDR3 region has the DNA TGTGCCAGCAGCCGGGCCAGGGGTAATGAAAAACTGTTTTTT.

As to this clonotype: This may stem from a read error, because a much larger clone lies one nucleotide away. The rearrangement joins TRBV25-1 to TRBJ1-5; the match to TRBD1 covers 9 bases. The junction had 6 bases not matched to a gene; V was cut back by 3 bases and J by 6 bases. The germline V gene encodes CDR1 MGHDK and CDR2 SYGVNS. The CDR3 sequence is 15 residues long. DNA for the CDR3: TGTGCCAGCAGTGATGGGACAGGGTTTGGTCAGCCCCAGCATTTT. It encodes CASSDGTGFGQPQHF.

In this sample, this clonotype turned up once. The chain couples TRBV25-1 to TRBJ1-1; 8 bases map to TRBD1. V dropped 5 bases and J dropped 4; count of bases not matched to a gene: 9. The CDR3 has 15 residues. CDR1 MGHDK and CDR2 SYGVNS come from the germline V gene. The CDR3 nucleotides read TGTGCCAGCAGTACAGGACAGGGCGTGACCACTGAAGCTTTCTTT. This sequence encodes CASSTGQGVTTEAFF.

This rearrangement joins TRBV5-1 to TRBJ2-7; 12 bases agree with TRBD2. Germline CDR1 SGHRS, CDR2 YFSETQ. This CDR3 is 15 amino acids long. J was trimmed by 5 bases and V by 2 bases; bases with no gene match: 5. CDR3 coding DNA: TGCGCCAGCAGCTTTGGACTAGCGGGAAGGGACGAGCAGTACTTC. It translates to CASSFGLAGRDEQYF.